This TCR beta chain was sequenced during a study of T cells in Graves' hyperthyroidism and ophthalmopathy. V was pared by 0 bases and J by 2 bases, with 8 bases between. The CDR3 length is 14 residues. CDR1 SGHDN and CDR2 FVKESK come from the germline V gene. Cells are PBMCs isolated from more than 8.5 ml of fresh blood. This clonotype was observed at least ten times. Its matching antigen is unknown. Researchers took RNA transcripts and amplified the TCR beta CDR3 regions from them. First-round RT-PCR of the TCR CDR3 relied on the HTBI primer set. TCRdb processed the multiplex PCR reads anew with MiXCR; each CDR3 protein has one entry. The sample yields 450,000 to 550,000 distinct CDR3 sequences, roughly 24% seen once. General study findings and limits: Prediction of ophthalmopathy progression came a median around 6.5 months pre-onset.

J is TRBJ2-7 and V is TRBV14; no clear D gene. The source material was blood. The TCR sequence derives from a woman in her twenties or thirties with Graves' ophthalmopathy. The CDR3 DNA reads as TGTGCCAGCAGCCAAGATTGGGGTCCCTACGAGCAGTACTTC. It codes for CASSQDWGPYEQYF.